This TCR beta chain was sequenced in a study of blood T cells in healthy people across ages. The CDR3 covers 12 residues. The germline V gene encodes CDR1 ENHRY and CDR2 SYGVKD. PCR was performed a second time for about 7 to 11 cycles using a sample-barcoded 5' primer and a J-beta primer mix. TCRdb passed the 5' RACE reads through MiXCR, listing each CDR3 protein once. The sample includes 780,000 or so distinct CDR3 sequences, roughly 50% of them seen just once. Aged about 6 to 100, donors were systemically healthy Caucasians from Russia. This sequence joins TRBV10-3 and TRBJ2-4; tentative D call: TRBD1 (6 bases). The J call may be mistaken, given a closer DNA end match to TRBJ2-7. This receptor was identified in a man between 40 and 49 years old in good health. Material for sequencing was blood. Here the CDR3 reads CAISQGFYEQYF. CDR3 nucleotides: TGTGCCATCAGCCAGGGGTTCTACGAGCAGTACTTC.